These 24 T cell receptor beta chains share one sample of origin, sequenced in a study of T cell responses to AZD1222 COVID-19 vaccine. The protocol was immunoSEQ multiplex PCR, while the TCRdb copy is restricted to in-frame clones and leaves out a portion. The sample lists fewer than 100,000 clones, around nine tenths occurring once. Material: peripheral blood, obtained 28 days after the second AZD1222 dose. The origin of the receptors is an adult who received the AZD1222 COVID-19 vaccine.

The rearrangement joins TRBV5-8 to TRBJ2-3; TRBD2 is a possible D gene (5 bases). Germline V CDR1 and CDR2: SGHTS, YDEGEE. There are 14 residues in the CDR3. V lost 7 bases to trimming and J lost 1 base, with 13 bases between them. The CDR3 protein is CASRTAGGTDTQYF. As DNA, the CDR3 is TGTGCCAGCCGAACCGCCGGGGGCACAGATACGCAGTATTTT.

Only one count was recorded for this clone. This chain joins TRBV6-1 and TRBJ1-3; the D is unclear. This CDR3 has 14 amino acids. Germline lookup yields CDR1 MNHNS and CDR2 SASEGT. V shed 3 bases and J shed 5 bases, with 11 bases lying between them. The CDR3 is CASSDSLERNTIYF. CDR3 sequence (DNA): TGTGCCAGCAGTGACAGCCTCGAGAGAAACACCATATATTTT.

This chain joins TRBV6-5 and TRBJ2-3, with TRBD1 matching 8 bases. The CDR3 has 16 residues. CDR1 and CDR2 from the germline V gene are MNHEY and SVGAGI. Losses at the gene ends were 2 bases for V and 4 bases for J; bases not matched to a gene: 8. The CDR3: CASSYPRGQGADTQYF. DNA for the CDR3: TGTGCCAGCAGTTACCCAAGAGGACAGGGAGCAGATACGCAGTATTTT.

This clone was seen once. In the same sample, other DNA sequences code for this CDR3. The CDR3 loop is CASSYRNTEAFF. As DNA, the CDR3 is TGTGCCAGCAGTTATAGGAACACTGAAGCTTTCTTT. The J gene is TRBJ1-1, the V gene TRBV6-2 or TRBV6-3; D is unclear. CDR3 size: 12 residues. CDR1 is MNHEY and CDR2 is SVGEGT in the germline V gene. V lost 3 bases and J lost 1, with 3 bases in between.

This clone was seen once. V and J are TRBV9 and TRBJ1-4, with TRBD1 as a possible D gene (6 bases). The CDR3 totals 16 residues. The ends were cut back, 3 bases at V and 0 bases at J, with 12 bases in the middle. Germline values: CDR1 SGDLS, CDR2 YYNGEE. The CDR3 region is CASSETGDATNEKLFF. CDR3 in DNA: TGTGCCAGCAGCGAGACAGGAGATGCAACTAATGAAAAACTGTTTTTT. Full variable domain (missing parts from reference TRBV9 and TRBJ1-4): DSGVTQTPKHLITATGQRVTLRCSPRSGDLSVYWYQQSLDQGLQFLIQYYNGEERAKGNILERFSAQQFPDLHSELNLSSLELGDSALYFCASSETGDATNEKLFFGSGTQLSVL.

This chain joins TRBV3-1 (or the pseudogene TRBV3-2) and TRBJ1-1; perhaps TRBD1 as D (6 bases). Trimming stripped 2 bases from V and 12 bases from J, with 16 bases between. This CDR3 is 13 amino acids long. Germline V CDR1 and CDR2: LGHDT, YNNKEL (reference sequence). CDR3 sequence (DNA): TGTGCCAGCAGCCAATATCAGGGGCCAACGACTTTCTTT. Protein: CASSQYQGPTTFF.

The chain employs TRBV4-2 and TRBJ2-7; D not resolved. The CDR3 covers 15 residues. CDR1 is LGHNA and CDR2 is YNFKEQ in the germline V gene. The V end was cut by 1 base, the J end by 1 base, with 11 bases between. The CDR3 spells CASSQVAVQSYEQYF. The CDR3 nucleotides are TGTGCCAGCAGCCAAGTAGCAGTTCAATCCTACGAGCAGTACTTC.

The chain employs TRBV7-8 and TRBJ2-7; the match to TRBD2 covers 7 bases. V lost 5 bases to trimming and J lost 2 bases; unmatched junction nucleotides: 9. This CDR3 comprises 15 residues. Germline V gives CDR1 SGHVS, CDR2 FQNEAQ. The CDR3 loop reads CASSTEAGPTYEQYF. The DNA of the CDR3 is TGTGCCAGCAGCACCGAAGCGGGGCCCACCTACGAGCAGTACTTC.

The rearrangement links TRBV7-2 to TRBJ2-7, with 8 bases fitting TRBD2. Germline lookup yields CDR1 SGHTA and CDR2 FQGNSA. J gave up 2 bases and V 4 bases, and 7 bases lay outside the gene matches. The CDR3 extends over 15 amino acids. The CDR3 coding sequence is TGTGCCAGCAGCTACGGGGGGGCGGGTACCTACGAGCAGTACTTC. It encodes CASSYGGAGTYEQYF.

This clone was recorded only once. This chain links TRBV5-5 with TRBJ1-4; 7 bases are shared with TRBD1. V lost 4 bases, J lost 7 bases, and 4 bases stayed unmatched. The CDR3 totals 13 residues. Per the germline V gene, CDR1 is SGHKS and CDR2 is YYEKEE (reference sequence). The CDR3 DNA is TGTGCCAGCAGCAGGAGACAGGGTGAAAAACTGTTTTTT. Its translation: CASSRRQGEKLFF.

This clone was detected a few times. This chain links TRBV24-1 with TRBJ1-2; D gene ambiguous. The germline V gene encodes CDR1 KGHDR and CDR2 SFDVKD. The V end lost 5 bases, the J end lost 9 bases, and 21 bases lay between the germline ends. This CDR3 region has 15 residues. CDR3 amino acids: CATSVNTGSKKSYTF. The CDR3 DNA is TGTGCCACCAGTGTCAATACCGGGTCCAAGAAAAGCTACACCTTC.

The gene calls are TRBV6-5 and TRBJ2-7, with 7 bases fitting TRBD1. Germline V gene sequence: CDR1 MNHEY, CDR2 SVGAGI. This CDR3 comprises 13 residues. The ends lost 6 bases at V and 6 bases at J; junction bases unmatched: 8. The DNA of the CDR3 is TGTGCCAGCAGCCAAATCACAGGGGCCGAGCAGTACTTC. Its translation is CASSQITGAEQYF.

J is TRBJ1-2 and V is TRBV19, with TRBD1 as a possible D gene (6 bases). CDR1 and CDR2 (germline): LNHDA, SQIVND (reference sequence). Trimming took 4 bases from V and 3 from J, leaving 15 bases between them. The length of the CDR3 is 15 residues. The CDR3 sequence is CASSRVGDTDYGYTF. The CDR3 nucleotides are TGTGCCAGTAGTAGGGTCGGGGACACCGACTATGGCTACACCTTC.

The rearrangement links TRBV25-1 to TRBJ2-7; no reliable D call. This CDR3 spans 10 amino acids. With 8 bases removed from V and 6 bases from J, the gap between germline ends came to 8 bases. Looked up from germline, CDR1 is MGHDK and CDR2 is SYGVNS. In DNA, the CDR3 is TGTGCCAGCTACCCATTCGAGCAGTACTTC. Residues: CASYPFEQYF.

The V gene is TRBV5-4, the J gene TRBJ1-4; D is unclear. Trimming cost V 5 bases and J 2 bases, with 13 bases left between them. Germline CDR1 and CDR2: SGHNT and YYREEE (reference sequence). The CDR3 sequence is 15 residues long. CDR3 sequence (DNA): TGTGCCAGCAGTCGGTATTCGGGGACTAATGAAAAACTGTTTTTT. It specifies CASSRYSGTNEKLFF.

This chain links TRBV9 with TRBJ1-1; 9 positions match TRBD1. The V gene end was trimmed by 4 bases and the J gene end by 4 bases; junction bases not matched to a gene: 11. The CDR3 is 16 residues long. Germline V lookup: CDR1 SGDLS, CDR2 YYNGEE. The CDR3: CASSSQGGTGTTEAFF. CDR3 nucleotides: TGTGCCAGCAGCTCTCAGGGGGGGACAGGGACCACTGAAGCTTTCTTT.

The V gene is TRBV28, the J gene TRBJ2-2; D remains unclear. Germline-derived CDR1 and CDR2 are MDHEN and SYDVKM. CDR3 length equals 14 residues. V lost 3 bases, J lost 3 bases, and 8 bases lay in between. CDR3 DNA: TGTGCCAGCAGTTTCGACACTTACACCGGGGAGCTGTTTTTT. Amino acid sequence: CASSFDTYTGELFF. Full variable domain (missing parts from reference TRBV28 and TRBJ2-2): DVKVTQSSRYLVKRTGEKVFLECVQDMDHENMFWYRQDPGLGLRLIYFSYDVKMKEKGDIPEGYSVSREKKERFSLILESASTNQTSMYLCASSFDTYTGELFFGEGSRLTVL.

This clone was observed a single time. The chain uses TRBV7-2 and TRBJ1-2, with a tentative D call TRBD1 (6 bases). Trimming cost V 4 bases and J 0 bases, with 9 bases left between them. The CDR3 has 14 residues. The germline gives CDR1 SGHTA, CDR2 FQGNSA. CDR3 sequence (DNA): TGTGCCAGCAGCTCCGGACAGTCTAACTATGGCTACACCTTC. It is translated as CASSSGQSNYGYTF.

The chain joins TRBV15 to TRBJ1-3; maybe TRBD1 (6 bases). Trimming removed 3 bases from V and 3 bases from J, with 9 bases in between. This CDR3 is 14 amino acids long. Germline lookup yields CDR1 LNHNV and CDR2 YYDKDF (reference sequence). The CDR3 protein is CATSSRTVGNTIYF. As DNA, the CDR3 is TGTGCCACCAGCAGCCGGACAGTTGGAAACACCATATATTTT.

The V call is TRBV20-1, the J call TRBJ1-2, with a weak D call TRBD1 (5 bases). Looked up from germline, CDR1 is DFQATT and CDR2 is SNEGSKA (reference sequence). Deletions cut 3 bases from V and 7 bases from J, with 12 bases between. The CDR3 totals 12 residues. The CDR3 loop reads CSASNGGGGYTF. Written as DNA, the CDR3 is TGCAGTGCTAGTAATGGGGGGGGTGGCTACACCTTC.

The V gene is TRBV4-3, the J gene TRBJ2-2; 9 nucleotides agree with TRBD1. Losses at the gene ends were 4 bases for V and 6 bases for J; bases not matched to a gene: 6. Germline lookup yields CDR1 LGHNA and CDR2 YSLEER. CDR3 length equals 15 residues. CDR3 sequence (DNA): TGCGCCAGCAGCCTCAGGACAGGGGCTTCCGGGGAGCTGTTTTTT. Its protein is CASSLRTGASGELFF.

DNA for the CDR3: TGCAGTGCTAGTGCCCTGGGACACCCCAATCAGCCCCAGCATTTT. Translated, it gives CSASALGHPNQPQHF. The rearrangement joins TRBV20-1 to TRBJ1-5, with D perhaps TRBD1 (6 bases). V lost 3 bases, J lost 3 bases, and 15 bases lay in between. This CDR3 comprises 15 residues. From germline, CDR1 is DFQATT and CDR2 SNEGSKA (reference sequence).

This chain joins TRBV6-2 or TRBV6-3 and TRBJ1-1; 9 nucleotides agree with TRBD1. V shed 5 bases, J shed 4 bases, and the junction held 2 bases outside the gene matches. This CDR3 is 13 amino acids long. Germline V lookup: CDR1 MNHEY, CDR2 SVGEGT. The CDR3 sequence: CASSRQGGTEAFF. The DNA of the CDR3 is TGTGCCAGCAGTCGACAGGGGGGCACTGAAGCTTTCTTT.

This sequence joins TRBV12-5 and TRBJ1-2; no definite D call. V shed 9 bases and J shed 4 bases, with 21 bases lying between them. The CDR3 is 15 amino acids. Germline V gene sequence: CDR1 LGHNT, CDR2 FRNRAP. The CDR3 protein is CASQPGGRLLYGYTF. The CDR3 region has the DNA TGTGCTAGCCAACCCGGTGGCAGACTTCTCTATGGCTACACCTTC.